The rows below give T cell receptor beta chains drawn from one sample of a study of cytomegalovirus exposure and HLA in healthy donors. Here immunoSEQ multiplex PCR was the method, and the copy in TCRdb shows in-frame clones only, minus some. This table has about 180,000 clones, just under 85% appearing once. Material: PBMCs. Every receptor here comes from a girl aged 10-17 years in good health and CMV-seropositive. Each CDR3 is given with its conserved first and last residue. The D gene is left open where the match is weak. Clone size, where shown, is once, few, many, or a class for clones that have expanded.

cdr3_aa	cdr3_nt	clone_size	j_call	d_call	v_call
CASSQAKTGHYGYTF	TGTGCCAGCTCCCAGGCTAAGACAGGCCACTATGGCTACACCTTC	few	TRBJ1-2	-	TRBV6-5
CASSRDNTRLSGNTIYF	TGCGCCAGCAGTCGAGACAACACAAGGCTCTCTGGAAACACCATATATTTT	-	TRBJ1-3	-	TRBV4-1
CASSRPGLAVNTGELFF	TGTGCCAGCAGTCGTCCGGGACTAGCGGTGAACACCGGGGAGCTGTTTTTT	-	TRBJ2-2	TRBD2	TRBV9
CSVILQGANGNQPQHF	TGCAGCGTCATCCTACAGGGGGCGAATGGCAATCAGCCCCAGCATTTT	few	TRBJ1-5	TRBD1	TRBV29-1
CASSPYGGAETQYF	TGTGCCAGCAGCCCATACGGGGGTGCGGAGACCCAGTACTTC	-	TRBJ2-5	-	TRBV7-9
CASSQDQAENIQYF	TGTGCCAGCAGCCAAGATCAAGCGGAAAACATTCAGTACTTC	once	TRBJ2-4	-	TRBV4-2
CASSYIGGTEAFF	TGTGCCAGCAGTTACATCGGGGGCACTGAAGCTTTCTTT	-	TRBJ1-1	-	TRBV6-6
CATSKDRAWPQHF	TGTGCCACCAGCAAGGACAGGGCATGGCCCCAGCATTTT	-	TRBJ1-5	TRBD1	TRBV15
CASSEPQGGSPLHF	TGTGCCAGCAGTGAACCTCAGGGCGGTTCACCCCTCCACTTT	-	TRBJ1-6	-	TRBV2
CASSQETASNYGYTF	TGTGCCAGCAGCCAAGAGACAGCATCTAACTATGGCTACACCTTC	-	TRBJ1-2	-	TRBV4-2
CASRDRGLNEKLFF	TGTGCCAGCAGGGACAGGGGTCTTAATGAAAAACTGTTTTTT	-	TRBJ1-4	-	TRBV21-1
CAWSGTDEAFF	TGTGCCTGGAGCGGGACAGATGAGGCTTTCTTT	-	TRBJ1-1	TRBD1	TRBV30
CASRRWTEAFF	TGTGCCAGTAGGAGGTGGACTGAAGCTTTCTTT	-	TRBJ1-1	-	TRBV19
CASSVGAGGPELNEKLFF	TGTGCCAGCAGCGTAGGGGCAGGGGGCCCCGAACTGAACGAAAAACTGTTTTTT	-	TRBJ1-4	TRBD1	TRBV9
CASSPTSDTEAFF	TGTGCCAGCAGTCCTACCTCGGACACTGAAGCTTTCTTT	-	TRBJ1-1	-	TRBV6-1
CASGTGSSGNTIYF	TGTGCTAGTGGTACTGGTAGCTCTGGAAACACCATATATTTT	-	TRBJ1-3	-	TRBV12-5
CASREKWGTSFGANVLTF	TGTGCCAGCAGAGAAAAGTGGGGCACCTCCTTTGGGGCCAACGTCCTGACTTTC	-	TRBJ2-6	-	TRBV6-1
CASSYRQGSPYEQYF	TGTGCCAGCAGTTACAGACAGGGAAGTCCCTACGAGCAGTACTTC	-	TRBJ2-7	TRBD1	TRBV6-5
CASSPGGTNTEAFF	TGTGCCAGCAGCCCCGGAGGGACGAACACTGAAGCTTTCTTT	-	TRBJ1-1	-	TRBV11-3
CASSYGSTEAFF	TGCGCCAGCTCATATGGTAGCACTGAAGCTTTCTTT	few	TRBJ1-1	-	TRBV5-1
CASRSGPNEKLFF	TGCGCCAGCAGGAGCGGACCTAATGAAAAACTGTTTTTT	-	TRBJ1-4	-	TRBV5-1
CAWSARRGRGYGYTF	TGTGCCTGGAGTGCCCGTAGGGGCCGCGGCTATGGCTACACCTTC	-	TRBJ1-2	-	TRBV30
CASSEQGMNTEAFF	TGTGCCAGCAGTGAGCAGGGAATGAACACTGAAGCTTTCTTT	-	TRBJ1-1	-	TRBV2
CAGSLVARGGYTF	TGTGCCGGCAGCTTAGTAGCGCGCGGTGGCTACACCTTC	-	TRBJ1-2	-	TRBV7-9
CASSQELAGDRTDTQYF	TGTGCCAGCAGCCAAGAACTAGCGGGGGACCGCACAGATACGCAGTATTTT	few	TRBJ2-3	TRBD2	TRBV4-2
CASSQGQGSYEQYF	TGTGCCAGCAGTCAGGGACAGGGCTCCTACGAGCAGTACTTC	-	TRBJ2-7	TRBD1	TRBV27
CASSPSTGTNTEAFF	TGTGCCAGCTCACCCTCGACAGGGACTAACACTGAAGCTTTCTTT	-	TRBJ1-1	TRBD1	TRBV18
CAWRPPGTGVRDTEAFF	TGTGCCTGGAGGCCCCCCGGGACAGGGGTTCGGGACACTGAAGCTTTCTTT	few	TRBJ1-1	TRBD1	TRBV30